This entry concerns a single T cell receptor (beta chain). The antigen remains undetermined. UMI-labeled 5' RACE TRB cDNA libraries were prepared from the cells. TCRdb re-called the 5' RACE reads; every CDR3 protein appears as one record, without DNA. This specimen shows under 70,000 distinct CDR3 sequences; the ten leading clones hold around 4.9%. In triplicate, each CD8+ T cell subset was sorted at under 350,000 cells per replicate. Those CD8+ T cells considered naive were CD45RO-CCR7+CD27+CD95-. The CDR3 loop spans 13 amino acids. CDR1 is SGHDN and CDR2 is FVKESK in the germline V gene. The sample originates from a study of CXCR3-negative and CXCR3-positive naive CD8 T cells. General observations from the study: Memory CD8+ cells showed much lower diversity, while both naive subsets were comparably high. In CXCR3-positive naive cells, the TRB CDR3s were more hydrophobic than in CXCR3-negative naive cells.

The chain recombines TRBV14 with TRBJ2-7. The specimen sequenced was naive CXCR3+ CD8+ T cells from blood. Subset reported: CD45RO-CCR7+CD27+CD95- naive CD8+ T cells expressing CXCR3 (TNR3+). The TCR comes from a human donor in good health. Some clones in this sample may be carry-over from other donors' samples. The CDR3 is CASSQLTSYEQYF.